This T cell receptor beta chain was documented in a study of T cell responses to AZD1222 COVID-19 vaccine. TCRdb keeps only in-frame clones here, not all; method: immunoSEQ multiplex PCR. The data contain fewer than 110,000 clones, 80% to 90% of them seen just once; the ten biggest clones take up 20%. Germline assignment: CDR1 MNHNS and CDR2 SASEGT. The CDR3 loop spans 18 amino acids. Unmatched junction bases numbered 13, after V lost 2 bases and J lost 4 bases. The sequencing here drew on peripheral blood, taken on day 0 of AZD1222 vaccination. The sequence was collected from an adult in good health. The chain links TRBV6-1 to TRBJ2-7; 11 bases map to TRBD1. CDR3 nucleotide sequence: TGTGCCAGCAGTGAAATCCACCTAGGACAGGGGGCTGGGTACGAGCAGTACTTC. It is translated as CASSEIHLGQGAGYEQYF.